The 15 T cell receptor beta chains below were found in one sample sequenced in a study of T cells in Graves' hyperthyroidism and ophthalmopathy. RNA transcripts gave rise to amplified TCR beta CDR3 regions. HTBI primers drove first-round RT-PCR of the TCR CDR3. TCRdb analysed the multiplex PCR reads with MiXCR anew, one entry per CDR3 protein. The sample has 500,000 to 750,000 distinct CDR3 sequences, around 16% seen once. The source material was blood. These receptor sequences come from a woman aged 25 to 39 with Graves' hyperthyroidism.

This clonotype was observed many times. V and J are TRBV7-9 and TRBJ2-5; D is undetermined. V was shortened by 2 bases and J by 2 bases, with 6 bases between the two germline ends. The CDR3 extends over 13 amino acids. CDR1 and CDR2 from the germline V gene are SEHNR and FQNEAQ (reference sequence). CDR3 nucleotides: TGTGCCAGCAGCTTAAAGGAACAAGAGACCCAGTACTTC. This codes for CASSLKEQETQYF.

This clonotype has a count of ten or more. Here the CDR3 reads CASSLVGLAVQETQYF. The CDR3 DNA follows: TGTGCCAGCAGCTTAGTTGGACTAGCGGTACAAGAGACCCAGTACTTC. The rearrangement joins TRBV7-2 to TRBJ2-5; the match to TRBD2 covers 10 bases. CDR3 length: 16 residues. The junction had 4 bases not matched to a gene; V was cut back by 1 base and J by 2 bases. From germline, CDR1 is SGHTA and CDR2 FQGNSA.

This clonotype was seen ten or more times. CDR3 in amino acids: CASSSGAGGPTDTQYF. The CDR3, as DNA: TGTGCCAGCAGTTCAGGAGCGGGAGGGCCGACAGATACGCAGTATTTT. The chain is built from TRBV12-3 or TRBV12-4 and TRBJ2-3, with 10 nucleotides matching TRBD2. The CDR3 runs 16 residues. Losses at the gene ends were 4 bases for V and 3 bases for J; bases not matched to a gene: 7.

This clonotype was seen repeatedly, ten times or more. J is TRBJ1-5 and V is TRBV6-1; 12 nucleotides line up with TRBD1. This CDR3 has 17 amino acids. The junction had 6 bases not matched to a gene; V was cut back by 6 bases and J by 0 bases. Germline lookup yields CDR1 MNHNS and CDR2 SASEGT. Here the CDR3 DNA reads TGTGCCAGCAGGTCGGGACAGGGGGCGGGTAGCAATCAGCCCCAGCATTTT. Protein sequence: CASRSGQGAGSNQPQHF.

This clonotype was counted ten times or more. CDR3 DNA: TGTGCCAGCAGTGGAAGAGCGGGAGGTACCAATGAGCAGTTCTTC. Translation: CASSGRAGGTNEQFF. The chain has TRBV2 and TRBJ2-1; 9 bases agree with TRBD2. With V trimmed by 4 bases and J by 6 bases, 7 bases remained unmatched. There are 15 residues in the CDR3. The germline CDR1 and CDR2 sequences are SNHLY and FYNNEI.

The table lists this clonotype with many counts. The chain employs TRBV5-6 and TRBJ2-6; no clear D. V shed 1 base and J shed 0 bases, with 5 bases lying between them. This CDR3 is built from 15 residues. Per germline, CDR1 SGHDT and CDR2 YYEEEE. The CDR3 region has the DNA TGTGCCAGCAGCTTGTCCACCTCTGGGGCCAACGTCCTGACTTTC. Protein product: CASSLSTSGANVLTF.

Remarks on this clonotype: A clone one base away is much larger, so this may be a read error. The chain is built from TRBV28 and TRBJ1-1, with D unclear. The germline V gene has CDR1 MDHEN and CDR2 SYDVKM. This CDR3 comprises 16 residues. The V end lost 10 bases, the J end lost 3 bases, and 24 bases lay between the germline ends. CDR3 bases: TGTGCCACTCGGGTTCGTGTCAGGCCCTGGGACACTGAAGCTTTCTTT. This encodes CATRVRVRPWDTEAFF. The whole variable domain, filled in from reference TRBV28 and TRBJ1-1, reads DVKVTQSSRYLVKRTGEKVFLECVQDMDHENMFWYRQDPGLGLRLIYFSYDVKMKEKGDIPEGYSVSREKKERFSLILESASTNQTSMYLCATRVRVRPWDTEAFFGQGTRLTVV.

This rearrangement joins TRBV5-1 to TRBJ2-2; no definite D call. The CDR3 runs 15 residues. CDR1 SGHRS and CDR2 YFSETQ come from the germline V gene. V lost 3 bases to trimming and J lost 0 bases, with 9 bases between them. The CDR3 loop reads CASSWGFSNTGELFF. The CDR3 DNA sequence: TGCGCCAGCAGCTGGGGTTTTTCGAACACCGGGGAGCTGTTTTTT.

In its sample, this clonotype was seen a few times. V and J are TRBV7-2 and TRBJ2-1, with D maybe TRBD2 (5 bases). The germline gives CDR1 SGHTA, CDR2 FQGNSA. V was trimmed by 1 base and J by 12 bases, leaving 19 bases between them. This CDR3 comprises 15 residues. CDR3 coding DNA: TGTGCCAGCAGCTTAGGGGGATGGAGCGGACCGATGCAGTTCTTC. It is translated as CASSLGGWSGPMQFF.

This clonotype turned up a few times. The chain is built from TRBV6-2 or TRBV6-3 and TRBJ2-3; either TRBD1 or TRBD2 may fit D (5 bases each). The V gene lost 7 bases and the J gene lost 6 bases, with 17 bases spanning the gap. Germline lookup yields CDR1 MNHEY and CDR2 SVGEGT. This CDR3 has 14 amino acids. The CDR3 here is CASKRVGERDTQYF. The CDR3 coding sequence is TGTGCCAGCAAGAGAGTGGGGGAGCGCGATACGCAGTATTTT.

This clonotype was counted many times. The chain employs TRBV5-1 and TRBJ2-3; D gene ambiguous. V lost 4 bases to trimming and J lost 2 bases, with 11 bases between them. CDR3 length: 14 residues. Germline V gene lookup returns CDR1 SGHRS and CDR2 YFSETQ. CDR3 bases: TGCGCCAGCAGCAGCTCTAGGATCACAGATACGCAGTATTTT. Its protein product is CASSSSRITDTQYF.

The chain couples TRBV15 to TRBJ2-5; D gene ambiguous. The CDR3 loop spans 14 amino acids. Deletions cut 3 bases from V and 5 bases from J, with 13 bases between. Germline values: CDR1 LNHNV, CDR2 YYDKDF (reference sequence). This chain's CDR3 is CATSRTSWLETQYF. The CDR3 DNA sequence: TGTGCCACCAGCAGGACTTCCTGGTTGGAGACCCAGTACTTC.

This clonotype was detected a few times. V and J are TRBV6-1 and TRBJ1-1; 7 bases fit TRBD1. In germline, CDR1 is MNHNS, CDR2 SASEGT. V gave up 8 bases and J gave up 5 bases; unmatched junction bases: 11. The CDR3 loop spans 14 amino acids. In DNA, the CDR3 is TGTGCCAGCGGCCGAGGGGGCGCCCAGACTGAAGCTTTCTTT. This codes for CASGRGGAQTEAFF.

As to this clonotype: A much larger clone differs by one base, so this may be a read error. For the CDR3, the DNA is TGTGCCAGCAGTGCAGCTAACTACAATGAGCAGTTCTTC. This codes for CASSAANYNEQFF. This chain joins TRBV2 and TRBJ2-1; no definite D call. Germline CDR1 and CDR2: SNHLY and FYNNEI. The CDR3 has 13 residues. Between the trimmed V and J ends, which lost 4 bases and 3 bases, there was a span of 7 bases.

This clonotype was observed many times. The CDR3 spells CASSLRAPGTGAYEQYF. The CDR3 DNA is TGTGCCAGCAGTTTACGCGCCCCCGGGACAGGGGCCTACGAGCAGTACTTC. The gene calls are TRBV27 and TRBJ2-7; 10 nucleotides align to TRBD1. The junction had 9 bases not matched to a gene; V was cut back by 2 bases and J by 2 bases. In germline, CDR1 is MNHEY, CDR2 SMNVEV (reference sequence). CDR3 size: 17 residues.